Described below is a single T cell receptor (beta chain) sequence and its context. This sample stems from a study of blood T cell repertoires in COVID-19. Assay used: immunoSEQ multiplex PCR; TCRdb lists only in-frame clones, some missing. The sample includes a few hundred thousand clones, around 87% of them seen just once. Germline values: CDR1 SGHTA, CDR2 FQGTGA. The CDR3 has 13 residues. V dropped 3 bases and J dropped 8 bases, with 13 bases sitting between them. This chain joins TRBV7-3 and TRBJ1-2; unclear D gene. The sample was peripheral blood. This TCR was sampled from a woman in her forties or fifties with acute or convalescent COVID-19. CDR3 sequence reads: CASSFYRLEGYTF. As DNA, the CDR3 is TGTGCCAGCAGCTTCTATCGGCTGGAGGGCTACACCTTC. Full variable domain (remainder filled in from reference TRBV7-3 and TRBJ1-2): GAGVSQTPSNKVTEKGKYVELRCDPISGHTALYWYRQSLGQGPEFLIYFQGTGAADDSGLPNDRFFAVRPEGSVSTLKIQRTERGDSAVYLCASSFYRLEGYTFGSGTRLTVV.